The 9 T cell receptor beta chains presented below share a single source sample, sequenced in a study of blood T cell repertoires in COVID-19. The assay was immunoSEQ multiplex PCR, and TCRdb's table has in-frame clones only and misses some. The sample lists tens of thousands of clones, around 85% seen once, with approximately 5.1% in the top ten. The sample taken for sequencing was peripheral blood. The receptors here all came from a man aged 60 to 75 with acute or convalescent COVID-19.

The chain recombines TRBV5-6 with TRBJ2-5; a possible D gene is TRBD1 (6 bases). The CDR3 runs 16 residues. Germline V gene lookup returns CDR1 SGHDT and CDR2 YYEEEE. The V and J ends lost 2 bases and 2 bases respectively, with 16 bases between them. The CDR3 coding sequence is TGTGCCAGCAGCTTCTACAGACAGGATCTTCAAGAGACCCAGTACTTC. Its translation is CASSFYRQDLQETQYF.

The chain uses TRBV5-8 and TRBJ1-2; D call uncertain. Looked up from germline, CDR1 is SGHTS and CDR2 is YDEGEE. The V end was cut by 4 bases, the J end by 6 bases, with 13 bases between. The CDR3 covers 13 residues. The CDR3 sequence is CASSQTTGNGYTF. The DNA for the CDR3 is TGTGCCAGCAGCCAGACGACGGGTAATGGCTACACCTTC.

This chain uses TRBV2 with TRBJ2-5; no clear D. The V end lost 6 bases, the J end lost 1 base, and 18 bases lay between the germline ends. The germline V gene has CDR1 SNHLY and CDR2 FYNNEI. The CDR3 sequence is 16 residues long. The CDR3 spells CASRVDTTKPQETQYF. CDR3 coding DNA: TGTGCCAGCAGGGTCGACACCACAAAGCCCCAAGAGACCCAGTACTTC.

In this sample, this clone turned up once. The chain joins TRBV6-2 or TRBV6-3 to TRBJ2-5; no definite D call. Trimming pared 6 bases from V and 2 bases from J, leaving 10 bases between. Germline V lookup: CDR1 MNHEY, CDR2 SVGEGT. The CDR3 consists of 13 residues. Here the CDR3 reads CASSPQVQETQYF. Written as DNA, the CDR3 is TGTGCCAGCAGCCCCCAGGTGCAAGAGACCCAGTACTTC.

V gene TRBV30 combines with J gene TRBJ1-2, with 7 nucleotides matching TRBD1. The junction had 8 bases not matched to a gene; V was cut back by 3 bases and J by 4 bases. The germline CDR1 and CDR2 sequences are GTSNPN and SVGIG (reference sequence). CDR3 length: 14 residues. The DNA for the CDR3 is TGTGCCTGGAGCTCGGACAGGACGGCCTATGGCTACACCTTC. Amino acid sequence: CAWSSDRTAYGYTF.

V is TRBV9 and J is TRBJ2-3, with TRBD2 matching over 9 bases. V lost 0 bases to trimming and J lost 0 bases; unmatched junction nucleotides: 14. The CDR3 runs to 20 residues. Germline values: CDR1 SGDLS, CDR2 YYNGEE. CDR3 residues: CASSVDIAGAFSTSTDTQYF. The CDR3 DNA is TGTGCCAGCAGCGTAGATATAGCGGGGGCGTTTTCCACTAGCACAGATACGCAGTATTTT.

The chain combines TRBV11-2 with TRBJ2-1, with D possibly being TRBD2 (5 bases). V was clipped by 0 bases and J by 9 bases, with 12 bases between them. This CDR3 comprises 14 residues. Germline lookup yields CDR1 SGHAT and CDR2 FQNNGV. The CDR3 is CASSLDFGVGEQFF. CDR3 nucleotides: TGTGCCAGCAGCTTAGATTTCGGGGTTGGTGAGCAGTTCTTC.

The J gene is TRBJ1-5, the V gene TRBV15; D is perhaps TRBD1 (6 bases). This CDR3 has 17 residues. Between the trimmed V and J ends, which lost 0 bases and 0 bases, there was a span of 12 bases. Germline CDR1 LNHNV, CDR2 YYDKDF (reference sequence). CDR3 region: CATSRDLAGASNQPQHF. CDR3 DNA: TGTGCCACCAGCAGAGATCTGGCAGGGGCTAGCAATCAGCCCCAGCATTTT.

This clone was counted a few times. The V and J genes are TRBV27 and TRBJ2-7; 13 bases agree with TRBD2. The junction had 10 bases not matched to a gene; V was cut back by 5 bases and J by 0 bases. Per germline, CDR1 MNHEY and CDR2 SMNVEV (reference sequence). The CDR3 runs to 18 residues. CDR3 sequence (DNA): TGTGCCAGCAGTCAGGGACTAGCGGGAAAAAAAGACTCCTACGAGCAGTACTTC. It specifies CASSQGLAGKKDSYEQYF.